Here is one TCR beta chain with its context. The length of the CDR3 is 15 residues. Trimming cost V 4 bases and J 2 bases; bases outside gene matches: 6. Germline loops: CDR1 LNHDA, CDR2 SQIVND (reference sequence). Samples spanned pretreatment and treatment, with 1 to 8 time points per patient. This specimen comes from a study of PD-L1 blockade in urothelial cancer. For the study at large: Atezolizumab was started by patients around 2014 at 1,200 mg intravenously every 3 weeks. Per blood sample, T cells had a median of around 150,000.

Measured with immunoSEQ multiplex PCR; TCRdb has only the in-frame clones, and not every one. The data contain around 40,000 clones, around 83% of them singletons. The clonotype comes from a man between 60 and 75 years old with urothelial cancer. Sequenced material: PBMCs, taken around atezolizumab (anti-PD-L1) treatment. The chain uses TRBV19 and TRBJ2-7; 9 nucleotides align to TRBD1. CDR3 loop: CASSSTGTGPYEQYF. The CDR3 DNA reads as TGTGCCAGTAGTAGTACCGGGACAGGGCCCTACGAGCAGTACTTC.